The present TCR beta chain was sequenced within a study of CD8 T cells in ankylosing spondylitis. Study-wide results and limits: Significant enrichment of disease-linked clones was reported in matched ankylosing spondylitis synovial fluid. For ankylosing spondylitis blood, a TCR beta motif of several highly homologous variants appeared characteristic.

There are 20 residues in the CDR3. CDR1 SGDLS and CDR2 YYNGEE come from the germline V gene. J lost 0 bases, V lost 3 bases, and 14 bases had no gene match. Comments on this clonotype: Its cognate antigen is unknown.

Via MiXCR, TCRdb re-called the 5' RACE reads, giving one row per CDR3 protein. The sample has around 480,000 distinct CDR3 sequences; 17% are singletons. The sequence was collected from a male donor with ankylosing spondylitis. The chain joins TRBV9 to TRBJ2-4, with TRBD2 identical over 11 bases. Sequencing used blood, either unsorted or a sorted T cell fraction (not recorded which). The CDR3 nucleotides read TGTGCCAGCAGCGCCGGATGGGGGACTAGCGGTATACTAGCCAAAAACATTCAGTACTTC. Amino acids: CASSAGWGTSGILAKNIQYF.